In this sample, the clone carrying this T cell receptor (beta chain) turned up a few times. This entry is derived from a study of T-cell reconstitution after alpha-beta-depleted transplantation in children. The CDR3 sequence is 20 residues long. Per germline, CDR1 SGDLS and CDR2 YYNGEE. Trimming cost V 7 bases and J 4 bases; bases outside gene matches: 25. A library of TCRbeta sequences, prepared with unique molecular identifiers, was generated. Via MiXCR, TCRdb re-called the PCR reads, giving one row per CDR3 protein. The sample has about 610,000 distinct CDR3 sequences, about 10% seen once. This TCR was sampled from a human donor who donated a stem cell graft to a child with acute myeloid leukemia. This specimen consisted of PBMCs from the stem cell graft donor, obtained from the stem cell graft. The rearrangement links TRBV9 to TRBJ2-3, with 9 bases aligning to TRBD1. CDR3 nucleotide sequence: TGTGCCAGCGCTGCTGTGGACAGGGGATTAGCGGCCTATCAAGCAGATACGCAGTATTTT. Protein sequence: CASAAVDRGLAAYQADTQYF.